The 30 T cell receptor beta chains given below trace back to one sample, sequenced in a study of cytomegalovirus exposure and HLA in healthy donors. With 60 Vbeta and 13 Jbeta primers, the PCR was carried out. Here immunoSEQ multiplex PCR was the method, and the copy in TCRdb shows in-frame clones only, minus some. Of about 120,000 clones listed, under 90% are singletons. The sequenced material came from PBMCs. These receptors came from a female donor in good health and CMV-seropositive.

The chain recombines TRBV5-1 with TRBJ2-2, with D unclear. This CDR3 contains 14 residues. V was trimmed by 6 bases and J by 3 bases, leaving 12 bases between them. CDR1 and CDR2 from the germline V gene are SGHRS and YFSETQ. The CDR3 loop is CASMSDIYTGELFF. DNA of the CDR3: TGCGCCAGCATGAGTGACATTTACACCGGGGAGCTGTTTTTT.

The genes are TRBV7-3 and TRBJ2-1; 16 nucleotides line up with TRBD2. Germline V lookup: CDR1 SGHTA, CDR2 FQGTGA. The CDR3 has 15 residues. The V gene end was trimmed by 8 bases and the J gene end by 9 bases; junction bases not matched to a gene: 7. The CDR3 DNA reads TGTGCCAGCTCCTTAGGGACTAGCGGGGGGGTTGAGCAGTTCTTC. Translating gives CASSLGTSGGVEQFF.

CDR3 in amino acids: CASNLQGMFLHF. Written as DNA, the CDR3 is TGTGCCAGCAACCTACAGGGGATGTTCCTCCACTTT. The chain is built from TRBV28 and TRBJ1-6; 7 bases line up with TRBD1. V shed 7 bases, J shed 15 bases, and the junction held 9 bases outside the gene matches. The V gene's germline CDR1 is MDHEN and CDR2 SYDVKM. The CDR3 spans 12 residues. The variable domain in full, with the rest retrieved from reference TRBV28 and TRBJ1-6, is DVKVTQSSRYLVKRTGEKVFLECVQDMDHENMFWYRQDPGLGLRLIYFSYDVKMKEKGDIPEGYSVSREKKERFSLILESASTNQTSMYLCASNLQGMFLHFGNGTRLTVT.

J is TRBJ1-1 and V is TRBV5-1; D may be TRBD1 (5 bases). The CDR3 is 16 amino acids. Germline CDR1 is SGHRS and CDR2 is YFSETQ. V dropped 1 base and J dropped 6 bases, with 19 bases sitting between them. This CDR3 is CASSLPGFEEEAEAFF. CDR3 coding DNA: TGCGCCAGCAGCTTGCCAGGGTTCGAAGAAGAGGCTGAAGCTTTCTTT.

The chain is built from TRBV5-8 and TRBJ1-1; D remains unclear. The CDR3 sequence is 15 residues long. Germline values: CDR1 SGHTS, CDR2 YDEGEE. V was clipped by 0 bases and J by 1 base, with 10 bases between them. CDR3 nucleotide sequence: TGTGCCAGCAGCTTGGATGGTAGGAGGAACACTGAAGCTTTCTTT. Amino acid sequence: CASSLDGRRNTEAFF. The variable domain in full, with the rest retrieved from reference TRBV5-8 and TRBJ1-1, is EAGVTQSPTHLIKTRGQQATLRCSPISGHTSVYWYQQALGLGLQFLLWYDEGEERNRGNFPPRFSGRQFPNYSSELNVNALELEDSALYLCASSLDGRRNTEAFFGQGTRLTVV.

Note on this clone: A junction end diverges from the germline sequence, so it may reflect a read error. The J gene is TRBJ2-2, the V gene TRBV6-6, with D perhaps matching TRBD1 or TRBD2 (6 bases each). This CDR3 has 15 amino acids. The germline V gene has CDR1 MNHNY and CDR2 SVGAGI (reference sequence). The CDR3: CAGRGAGRDTGELFF. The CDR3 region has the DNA TGTGCCGGCAGGGGAGCGGGCCGGGACACCGGGGAGCTGTTTTTT.

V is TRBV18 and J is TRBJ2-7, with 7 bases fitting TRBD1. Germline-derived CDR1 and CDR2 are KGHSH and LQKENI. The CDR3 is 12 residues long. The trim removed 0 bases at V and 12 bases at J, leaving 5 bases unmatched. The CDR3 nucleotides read TGTGCCAGCTCACCACCTTTAAGGGGGCTGTACTTC. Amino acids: CASSPPLRGLYF.

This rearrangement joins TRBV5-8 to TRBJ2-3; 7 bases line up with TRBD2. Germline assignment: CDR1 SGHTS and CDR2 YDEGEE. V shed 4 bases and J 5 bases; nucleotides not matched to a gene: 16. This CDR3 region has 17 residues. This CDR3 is CASSPPSSGNRGDTQYF. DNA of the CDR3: TGTGCCAGCAGCCCTCCGAGCAGCGGGAACCGAGGAGATACGCAGTATTTT. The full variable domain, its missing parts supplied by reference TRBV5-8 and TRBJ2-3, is EAGVTQSPTHLIKTRGQQATLRCSPISGHTSVYWYQQALGLGLQFLLWYDEGEERNRGNFPPRFSGRQFPNYSSELNVNALELEDSALYLCASSPPSSGNRGDTQYFGPGTRLTVL.

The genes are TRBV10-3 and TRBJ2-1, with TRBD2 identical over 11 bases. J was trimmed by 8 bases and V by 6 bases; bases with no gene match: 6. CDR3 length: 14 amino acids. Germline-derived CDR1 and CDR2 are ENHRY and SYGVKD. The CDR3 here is CAISNSGGEYEQFF. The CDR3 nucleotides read TGTGCCATCAGCAATAGCGGGGGGGAATATGAGCAGTTCTTC.

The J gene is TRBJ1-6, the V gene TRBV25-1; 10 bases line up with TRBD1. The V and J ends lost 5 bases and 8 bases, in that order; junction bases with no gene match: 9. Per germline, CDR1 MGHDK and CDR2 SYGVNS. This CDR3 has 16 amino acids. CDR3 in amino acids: CASSPSGQGVYSPLHF. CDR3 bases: TGTGCCAGCAGTCCCTCCGGACAGGGGGTCTATTCACCCCTCCACTTT.

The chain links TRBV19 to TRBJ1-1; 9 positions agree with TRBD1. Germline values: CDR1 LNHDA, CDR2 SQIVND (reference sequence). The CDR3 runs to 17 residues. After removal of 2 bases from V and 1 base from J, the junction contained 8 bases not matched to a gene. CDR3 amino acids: CASSIRSGQGTNTEAFF. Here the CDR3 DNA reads TGTGCCAGTAGTATAAGGTCGGGACAGGGAACGAACACTGAAGCTTTCTTT.

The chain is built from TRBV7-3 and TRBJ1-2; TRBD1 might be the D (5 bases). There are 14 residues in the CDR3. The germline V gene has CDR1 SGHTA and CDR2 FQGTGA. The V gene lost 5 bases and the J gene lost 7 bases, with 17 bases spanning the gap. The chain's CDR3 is CASSTAPGKSGYTF. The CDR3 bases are TGTGCCAGCAGCACGGCCCCAGGGAAAAGTGGCTACACCTTC.

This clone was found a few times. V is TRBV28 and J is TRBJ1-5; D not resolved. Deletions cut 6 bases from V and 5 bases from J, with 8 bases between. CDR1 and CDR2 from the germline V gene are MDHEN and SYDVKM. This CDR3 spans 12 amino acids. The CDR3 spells CASRIEDQPQHF. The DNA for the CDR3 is TGTGCCAGCAGAATAGAGGATCAGCCCCAGCATTTT.

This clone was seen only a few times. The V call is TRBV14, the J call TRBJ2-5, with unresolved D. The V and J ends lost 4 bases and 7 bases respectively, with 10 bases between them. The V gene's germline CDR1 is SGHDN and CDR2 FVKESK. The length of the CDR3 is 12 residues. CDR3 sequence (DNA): TGTGCCAGCAGCCCAGGTTTTCGGACCCAGTACTTC. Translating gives CASSPGFRTQYF.

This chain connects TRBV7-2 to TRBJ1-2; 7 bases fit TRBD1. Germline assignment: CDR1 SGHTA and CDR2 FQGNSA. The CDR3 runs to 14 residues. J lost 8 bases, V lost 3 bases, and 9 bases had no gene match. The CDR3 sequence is CASSFNPQGQGYTF. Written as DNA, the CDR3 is TGTGCCAGCAGCTTCAATCCACAGGGACAGGGCTACACCTTC. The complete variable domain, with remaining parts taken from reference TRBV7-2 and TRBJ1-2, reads GAGVSQSPSNKVTEKGKDVELRCDPISGHTALYWYRQSLGQGLEFLIYFQGNSAPDKSGLPSDRFSAERTGGSVSTLTIQRTQQEDSAVYLCASSFNPQGQGYTFGSGTRLTVV.

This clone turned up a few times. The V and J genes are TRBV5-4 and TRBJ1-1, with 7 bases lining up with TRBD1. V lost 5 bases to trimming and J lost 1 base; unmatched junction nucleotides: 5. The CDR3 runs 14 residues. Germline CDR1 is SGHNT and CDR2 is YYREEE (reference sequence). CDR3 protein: CASREGQTNTEAFF. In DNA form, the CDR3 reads TGTGCCAGCAGGGAGGGACAGACGAACACTGAAGCTTTCTTT.

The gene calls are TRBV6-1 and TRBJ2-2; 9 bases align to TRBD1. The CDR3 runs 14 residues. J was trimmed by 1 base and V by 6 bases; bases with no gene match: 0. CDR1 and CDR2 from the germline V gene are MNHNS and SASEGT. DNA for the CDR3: TGTGCCAGCAGGGGACAGGGGAACACCGGGGAGCTGTTTTTT. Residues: CASRGQGNTGELFF.

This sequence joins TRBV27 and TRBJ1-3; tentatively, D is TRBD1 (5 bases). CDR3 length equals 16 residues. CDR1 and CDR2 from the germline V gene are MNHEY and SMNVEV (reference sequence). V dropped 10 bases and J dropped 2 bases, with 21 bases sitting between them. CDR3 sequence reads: CATGGRTVRPGNTIYF. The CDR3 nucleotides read TGTGCCACCGGGGGACGGACGGTCCGTCCTGGAAACACCATATATTTT.

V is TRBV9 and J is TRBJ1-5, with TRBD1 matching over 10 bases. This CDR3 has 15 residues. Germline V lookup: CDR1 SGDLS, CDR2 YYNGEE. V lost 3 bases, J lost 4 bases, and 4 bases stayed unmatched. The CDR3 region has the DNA TGTGCCAGCAGCGGGGGACAGGGGACGAATCAGCCCCAGCATTTT. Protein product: CASSGGQGTNQPQHF.

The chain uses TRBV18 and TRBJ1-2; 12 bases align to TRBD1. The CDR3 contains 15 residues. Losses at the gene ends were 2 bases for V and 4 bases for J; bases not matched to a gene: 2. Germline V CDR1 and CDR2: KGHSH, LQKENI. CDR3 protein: CASSPGTGGSYGYTF. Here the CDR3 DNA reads TGTGCCAGCTCACCAGGGACAGGGGGCAGCTATGGCTACACCTTC. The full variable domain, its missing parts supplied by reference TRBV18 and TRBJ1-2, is NAGVMQNPRHLVRRRGQEARLRCSPMKGHSHVYWYRQLPEEGLKFMVYLQKENIIDESGMPKERFSAEFPKEGPSILRIQQVVRGDSAAYFCASSPGTGGSYGYTFGSGTRLTVV.

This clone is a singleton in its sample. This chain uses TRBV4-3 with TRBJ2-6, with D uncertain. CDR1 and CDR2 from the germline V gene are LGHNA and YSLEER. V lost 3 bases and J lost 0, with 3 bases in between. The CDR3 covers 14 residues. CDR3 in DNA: TGCGCCAGCAGCCAGAGCTCTGGGGCCAACGTCCTGACTTTC. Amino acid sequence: CASSQSSGANVLTF.

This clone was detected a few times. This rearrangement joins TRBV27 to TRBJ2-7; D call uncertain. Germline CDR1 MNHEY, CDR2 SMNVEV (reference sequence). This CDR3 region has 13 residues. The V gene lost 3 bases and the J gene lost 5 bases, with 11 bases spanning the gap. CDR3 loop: CASSFGGEHEQYF. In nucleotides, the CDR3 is TGTGCCAGCAGTTTCGGCGGTGAGCACGAGCAGTACTTC.

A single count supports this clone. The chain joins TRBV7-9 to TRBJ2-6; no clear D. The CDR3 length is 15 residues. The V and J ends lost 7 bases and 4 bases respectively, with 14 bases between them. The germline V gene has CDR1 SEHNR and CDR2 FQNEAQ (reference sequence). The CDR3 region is CASTISESGANVLTF. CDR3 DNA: TGTGCCAGCACCATCTCCGAGTCAGGGGCCAACGTCCTGACTTTC.

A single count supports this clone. For the CDR3, the DNA is TGCGCCAGCAGCCAAGATCCGGGATTGAACACTGAAGCTTTCTTT. The encoded protein is CASSQDPGLNTEAFF. V usage is TRBV4-3 and J usage is TRBJ1-1; unclear D gene. Germline values: CDR1 LGHNA, CDR2 YSLEER. V was shortened by 0 bases and J by 0 bases, with 8 bases between the two germline ends. The CDR3 is 15 amino acids.

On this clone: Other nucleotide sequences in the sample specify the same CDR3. CDR3: CASSFGTGVNQPQHF. CDR3 nucleotides: TGTGCCAGCAGCTTCGGAACAGGAGTCAATCAGCCCCAGCATTTT. The chain combines TRBV7-9 with TRBJ1-5, with D perhaps matching TRBD1 (5 bases). CDR3 length: 15 residues. V was cut by 3 bases and J by 3 bases, with 12 bases left in between. Germline assignment: CDR1 SEHNR and CDR2 FQNEAQ (reference sequence).

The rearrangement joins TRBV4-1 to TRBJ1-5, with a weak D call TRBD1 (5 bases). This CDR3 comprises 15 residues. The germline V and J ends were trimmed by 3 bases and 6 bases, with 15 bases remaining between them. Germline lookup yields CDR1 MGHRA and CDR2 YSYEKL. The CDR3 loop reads CASSQEGVWGQPQHF. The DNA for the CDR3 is TGCGCCAGCAGCCAGGAAGGGGTCTGGGGTCAGCCCCAGCATTTT.

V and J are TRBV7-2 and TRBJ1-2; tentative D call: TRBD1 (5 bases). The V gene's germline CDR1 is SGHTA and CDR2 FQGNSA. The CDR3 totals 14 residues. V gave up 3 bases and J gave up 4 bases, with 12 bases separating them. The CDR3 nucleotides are TGTGCCAGCAGCTTCGACAGTTCTAGCTATGGCTACACCTTC. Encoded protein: CASSFDSSSYGYTF.

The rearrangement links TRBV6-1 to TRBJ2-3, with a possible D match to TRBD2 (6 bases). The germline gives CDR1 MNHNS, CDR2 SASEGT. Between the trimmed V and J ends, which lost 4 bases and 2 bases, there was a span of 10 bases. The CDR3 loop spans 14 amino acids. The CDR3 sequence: CASSGRGLTDTQYF. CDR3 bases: TGTGCCAGCAGTGGGCGGGGTCTCACAGATACGCAGTATTTT.

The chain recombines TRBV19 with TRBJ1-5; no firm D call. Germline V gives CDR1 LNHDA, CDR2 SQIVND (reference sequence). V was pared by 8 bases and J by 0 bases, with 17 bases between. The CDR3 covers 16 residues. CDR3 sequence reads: CASASRSPNSNQPQHF. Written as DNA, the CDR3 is TGTGCCAGTGCCTCCCGCAGTCCAAATAGCAATCAGCCCCAGCATTTT.

The CDR3 coding sequence is TGTGCCAGCAGCTTAGCTGTGTCTAAAAACACCATATATTTT. Translating it yields CASSLAVSKNTIYF. The rearrangement links TRBV7-8 to TRBJ1-3; D gene ambiguous. This CDR3 has 14 residues. Germline CDR1 is SGHVS and CDR2 is FQNEAQ. Between the trimmed V and J ends, which lost 0 bases and 6 bases, there was a span of 9 bases.